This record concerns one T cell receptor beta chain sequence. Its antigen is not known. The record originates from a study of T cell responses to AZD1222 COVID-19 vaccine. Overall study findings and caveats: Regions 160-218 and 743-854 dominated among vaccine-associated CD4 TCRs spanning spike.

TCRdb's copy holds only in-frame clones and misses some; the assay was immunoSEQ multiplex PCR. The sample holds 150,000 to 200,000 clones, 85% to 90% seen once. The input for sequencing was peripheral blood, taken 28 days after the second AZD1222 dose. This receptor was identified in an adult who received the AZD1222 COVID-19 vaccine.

The CDR3 is CASSLGGAAGNTIYF. For the CDR3, the DNA is TGCGCCAGCAGCTTAGGGGGCGCGGCTGGAAACACCATATATTTT. The chain employs TRBV5-1 and TRBJ1-3; 7 bases agree with TRBD1. This CDR3 contains 15 residues. V shed 2 bases, J shed 2 bases, and the junction held 4 bases outside the gene matches. The germline V gene encodes CDR1 SGHRS and CDR2 YFSETQ.